The 28 T cell receptor beta chains listed next were all sequenced from one sample in a study of early T cells in non-severe SARS-CoV-2 infection (dated by TCRdb to the early 2020s). To prepare the library, 5' RACE was applied. Instrument on record: NextSeq 500. TCRdb reworked the public reads: Q25 trimming with fastp, MiXCR clone assembly, productive beta chains retained. Identical CDR3 proteins give one entry, which carries the most common genes and DNA. The sample table records roughly 29,000 distinct CDR3 sequences; 5% to 6.5% of these occur just once. 34% of the sample is in the top ten clones. This sample comprised whole blood, obtained at baseline. The receptor set was obtained from an adult who was a healthcare worker with PCR-confirmed SARS-CoV-2 infection or an uninfected control (not recorded which).

V is TRBV12-3 or TRBV12-4 and J is TRBJ1-2, with D unclear. CDR3 length: 12 residues. The germline V and J ends were trimmed by 5 bases and 8 bases, with 12 bases remaining between them. The chain's CDR3 is CASSTTQLGYTF. The DNA for the CDR3 is TGTGCCAGCAGTACGACCCAATTAGGCTACACCTTC.

The sample holds many counts of this clonotype. The chain couples TRBV29-1 to TRBJ2-5; no clear D. The CDR3 has 12 amino acids. Trimming removed 4 bases at V and 4 bases at J, with 10 bases between. Germline V gene lookup returns CDR1 SQVTM and CDR2 ANQGSEA. CDR3 residues: CSVVSPGETQYF. The CDR3 nucleotides read TGCAGCGTTGTCAGTCCAGGAGAGACCCAGTACTTC.

This clonotype was seen at least ten times. The chain is built from TRBV2 and TRBJ2-3; 8 bases are a match to TRBD2. The CDR3 covers 15 residues. Germline V gene data show CDR1 as SNHLY and CDR2 as FYNNEI. V lost 8 bases and J lost 3; bases outside the gene matches: 10. The CDR3 loop reads CASAKAGVPTDTQYF. The CDR3 DNA sequence: TGTGCCAGCGCTAAAGCGGGAGTCCCGACAGATACGCAGTATTTT.

This clonotype was seen at least ten times. The chain combines TRBV11-3 with TRBJ2-1; TRBD2 matches at 7 bases. The germline V gene has CDR1 SGHNT and CDR2 YENEEA. The CDR3 extends over 15 amino acids. V lost 5 bases to trimming and J lost 3 bases; unmatched junction nucleotides: 7. CDR3 sequence reads: CASSPGTILYNEQFF. The CDR3 DNA is TGTGCCAGCAGCCCCGGGACTATCCTCTACAATGAGCAGTTCTTC.

This clonotype was recorded at least ten times. The chain couples TRBV7-9 to TRBJ2-1, with unresolved D. Germline CDR1 reads SEHNR; CDR2 reads FQNEAQ (reference sequence). Trimming took off 1 base at V and 12 bases at J, with 16 bases between the two ends. CDR3 length equals 14 residues. The CDR3 here is CASSLGNVRIGQFF. CDR3 sequence (DNA): TGTGCCAGCAGCTTAGGTAACGTGCGGATAGGGCAGTTCTTC.

There are many counts of this clonotype. The J gene is TRBJ1-2, the V gene TRBV11-2; D ambiguous. The CDR3 is 12 residues long. Germline V CDR1 and CDR2: SGHAT, FQNNGV. Trimming removed 6 bases at V and 8 bases at J, with 13 bases between. CDR3 protein: CASSPARRGYTF. The DNA of the CDR3 is TGTGCCAGCAGTCCAGCTCGGCGGGGCTACACCTTC.

This clonotype was recorded a few times. The V call is TRBV20-1, the J call TRBJ2-1; D might be TRBD2 (6 bases). The CDR3 has 13 residues. Germline CDR1 DFQATT, CDR2 SNEGSKA (reference sequence). Trimming shortened V by 6 bases and J by 7 bases, and 16 bases separated the two germline ends. The CDR3 here is CSAPGRLWNEQFF. In nucleotides, the CDR3 is TGCAGTGCCCCTGGGAGGCTCTGGAATGAGCAGTTCTTC.

This clonotype was observed at least ten times. The chain recombines TRBV7-8 with TRBJ2-1; a weak D match, TRBD2 (6 bases). Germline V CDR1 and CDR2: SGHVS, FQNEAQ. CDR3 length equals 15 residues. Trimming took off 5 bases at V and 4 bases at J, with 15 bases between the two ends. The CDR3 DNA is TGTGCCAGCAGCACCCGGGACTGGGCGTACAATGAGCAGTTCTTC. As protein: CASSTRDWAYNEQFF.

This clonotype has only a few counts. This chain uses TRBV4-2 with TRBJ2-1; TRBD2 matches at 11 bases. Germline CDR1 is LGHNA and CDR2 is YNFKEQ. V was clipped by 1 base and J by 7 bases; unmatched bases: 3. The CDR3 length is 15 residues. Here the CDR3 reads CASSQATSGSNEQFF. CDR3 in DNA: TGTGCCAGCAGCCAAGCCACTAGCGGGAGTAATGAGCAGTTCTTC.

This clonotype was recorded many times. CDR3 coding DNA: TGTGCCAGCAGCCAAGTTTGGGGTCCTGAAGCTTTCTTT. This encodes CASSQVWGPEAFF. The rearrangement joins TRBV3-1 to TRBJ1-1; D is uncertain. V lost 1 base, J lost 6 bases, and 9 bases lay in between. Looked up from germline, CDR1 is LGHDT and CDR2 is YNNKEL (reference sequence). The CDR3 length is 13 residues. Based on the CDR3 plus reference TRBV3-1 and TRBJ1-1, the full variable domain is DTAVSQTPKYLVTQMGNDKSIKCEQNLGHDTMYWYKQDSKKFLKIMFSYNNKELIINETVPNRFSPKSPDKAHLNLHINSLELGDSAVYFCASSQVWGPEAFFGQGTRLTVV.

J is TRBJ1-3 and V is TRBV11-2; no definite D call. The CDR3 is 12 amino acids. V lost 4 bases, J lost 7 bases, and 8 bases lay in between. The germline gives CDR1 SGHAT, CDR2 FQNNGV. The CDR3 is CASSYHGNTIYF. The DNA of the CDR3 is TGTGCCAGCAGCTACCATGGGAACACCATATATTTT.

This clonotype was counted at least ten times. CDR3 loop: CASSLVVSPEQYF. In nucleotides, the CDR3 is TGTGCCAGCAGCTTAGTCGTTAGCCCCGAGCAGTACTTC. The V call is TRBV7-2, the J call TRBJ2-7; no firm D call. The ends were cut back, 1 base at V and 6 bases at J, with 10 bases in the middle. CDR3 size: 13 residues. Germline V gives CDR1 SGHTA, CDR2 FQGNSA.

In this sample, this clonotype turned up many times. J is TRBJ2-7 and V is TRBV6-2 or TRBV6-3; D is unclear. This CDR3 has 11 amino acids. CDR1 is MNHEY and CDR2 is SVGEGT in the germline V gene. V was pared by 7 bases and J by 5 bases, with 9 bases between. CDR3 DNA sequence: TGTGCCAGCAAACGGGCAAACGAGCAGTACTTC. It is translated as CASKRANEQYF.

This rearrangement joins TRBV28 to TRBJ2-3, with a possible D match to TRBD1 (5 bases). This CDR3 comprises 12 residues. Trimming cost V 3 bases and J 12 bases, with 13 bases left between them. Germline assignment: CDR1 MDHEN and CDR2 SYDVKM. The CDR3 protein is CASSFRVLPQYF. As DNA, the CDR3 is TGTGCCAGCAGTTTCAGGGTCCTCCCCCAGTATTTT.

This clonotype was detected many times. J is TRBJ2-5 and V is TRBV7-9, with 7 bases identical to TRBD2. With 2 bases clipped from V and 4 bases from J, the junction kept 4 bases outside the gene matches. Looked up from germline, CDR1 is SEHNR and CDR2 is FQNEAQ (reference sequence). This CDR3 has 14 amino acids. CDR3 sequence reads: CASSLPAGAETQYF. CDR3 DNA: TGTGCCAGCAGCTTACCGGCGGGAGCAGAGACCCAGTACTTC.

There are many counts of this clonotype. The rearrangement links TRBV2 to TRBJ1-6, with TRBD1 matching 8 bases. Germline lookup yields CDR1 SNHLY and CDR2 FYNNEI. This CDR3 is 16 amino acids long. The V gene end was trimmed by 6 bases and the J gene end by 1 base; junction bases not matched to a gene: 5. CDR3 DNA sequence: TGTGCCAGCAGGGGGCAGGGGGCATCCTATAATTCACCCCTCCACTTT. Its translation is CASRGQGASYNSPLHF.

This clonotype appeared many times. The chain joins TRBV5-6 to TRBJ1-1; the D gene is possibly TRBD1 (6 bases). This CDR3 has 13 residues. Trimming cost V 4 bases and J 6 bases, with 13 bases left between them. CDR1 and CDR2 from the germline V gene are SGHDT and YYEEEE. The CDR3 here is CASSLRRGAEAFF. The CDR3 DNA is TGTGCCAGCAGCCTTAGGAGGGGGGCTGAAGCTTTCTTT.

This clonotype was observed at least ten times. The genes are TRBV7-3 and TRBJ2-5, with D perhaps matching TRBD1 (6 bases). Germline V CDR1 and CDR2: SGHTA, FQGTGA. With 5 bases removed from V and 2 bases from J, the gap between germline ends came to 12 bases. CDR3 length: 14 residues. The CDR3 nucleotides are TGTGCCAGCAGCCTAGGGGGACCACAAGAGACCCAGTACTTC. The encoded protein is CASSLGGPQETQYF.

V gene TRBV20-1 combines with J gene TRBJ2-3; 13 nucleotides match TRBD2. Per germline, CDR1 DFQATT and CDR2 SNEGSKA (reference sequence). The trim removed 0 bases at V and 8 bases at J, leaving 8 bases unmatched. This CDR3 is 16 amino acids long. CDR3 sequence: CSARDGTSGTFSTQYF. CDR3 coding DNA: TGCAGTGCTAGAGACGGGACTAGCGGGACTTTCAGTACGCAGTATTTT.

This clonotype was observed many times. The chain links TRBV13 to TRBJ2-7; D may match TRBD1 or TRBD2 (5 bases each). Germline lookup yields CDR1 PRHDT and CDR2 FYEKMQ (reference sequence). This CDR3 has 15 amino acids. V was clipped by 4 bases and J by 2 bases, with 15 bases between them. CDR3 loop: CASSSGTRLAYEQYF. CDR3 nucleotide sequence: TGTGCCAGCAGCTCCGGGACCCGCCTGGCCTACGAGCAGTACTTC.

J is TRBJ2-1 and V is TRBV30; TRBD2 agrees at 10 bases. With 5 bases clipped from V and 3 bases from J, the junction kept 10 bases outside the gene matches. Germline V gene sequence: CDR1 GTSNPN, CDR2 SVGIG (reference sequence). The length of the CDR3 is 16 residues. This chain's CDR3 is CAWELPPSGSYNEQFF. The CDR3 nucleotides are TGTGCCTGGGAGCTCCCCCCTAGCGGGAGCTACAATGAGCAGTTCTTC.

This clonotype was detected only a few times. CDR3 protein: CASSLWSYNEQFF. CDR3 DNA: TGTGCCAGCAGCTTGTGGAGCTACAATGAGCAGTTCTTC. The V and J genes are TRBV7-2 and TRBJ2-1; D not certain. This CDR3 is built from 13 residues. Trimming stripped 3 bases from V and 3 bases from J, with 6 bases between. Germline V gene lookup returns CDR1 SGHTA and CDR2 FQGNSA.

This clonotype was found a few times. This chain links TRBV20-1 with TRBJ1-5; 8 positions match TRBD1. CDR1 is DFQATT and CDR2 is SNEGSKA in the germline V gene (reference sequence). The V segment lost 6 bases and the J segment 7 bases; nucleotides outside the gene matches: 11. This CDR3 is built from 14 residues. CDR3 loop: CSANIGQGSQPQHF. DNA of the CDR3: TGCAGTGCAAACATCGGACAGGGTAGCCAGCCCCAGCATTTT.

This clonotype has only a few counts. The chain combines TRBV12-3 or TRBV12-4 with TRBJ2-1; D may be TRBD1 (5 bases). Trimming left V 6 bases short and J 10 bases short, with 10 bases between. The CDR3 runs 11 residues. The CDR3: CASRLQEEQFF. DNA for the CDR3: TGTGCCAGCAGATTACAGGAAGAGCAGTTCTTC.

The chain uses TRBV5-5 and TRBJ2-5; TRBD1 aligns across 10 bases. Germline lookup yields CDR1 SGHKS and CDR2 YYEKEE (reference sequence). The V segment lost 3 bases and the J segment 5 bases; nucleotides outside the gene matches: 7. The CDR3 runs to 15 residues. CDR3 sequence (DNA): TGTGCCAGCAGCTCCGACAGGGGGCCTGGGGAGACCCAGTACTTC. Translation gives CASSSDRGPGETQYF. Supplemented by reference TRBV5-5 and TRBJ2-5, the full variable domain reads DAGVTQSPTHLIKTRGQQVTLRCSPISGHKSVSWYQQVLGQGPQFIFQYYEKEERGRGNFPDRFSARQFPNYSSELNVNALLLGDSALYLCASSSDRGPGETQYFGPGTRLLVL.

There are many counts of this clonotype. The genes are TRBV12-3 or TRBV12-4 and TRBJ1-5; unclear D gene. Between the trimmed V and J ends, which lost 3 bases and 3 bases, there was a span of 6 bases. This CDR3 is 13 amino acids long. The CDR3 DNA reads as TGTGCCAGCAGTTTGGCCGACAATCAGCCCCAGCATTTT. It codes for CASSLADNQPQHF.

Points on this clonotype: This may stem from a read error, because a much larger clone lies one nucleotide away. The V gene is TRBV7-2, the J gene TRBJ2-7, with D unresolved. CDR1 and CDR2 (germline): SGHTA, FQGNSA. The CDR3 length is 16 residues. The CDR3 loop reads CASSLAGLRNSHEQYF. CDR3 in DNA: TGTGCCAGCAGCTTAGCGGGATTGCGGAACTCCCACGAGCAGTACTTC.

This clonotype has a count of ten or more. The V and J genes are TRBV20-1 and TRBJ2-7; TRBD1 matches 8 bases. This CDR3 comprises 13 residues. V lost 6 bases and J lost 3; bases outside the gene matches: 7. Germline CDR1 is DFQATT and CDR2 is SNEGSKA (reference sequence). The CDR3 DNA sequence: TGCAGTGCCCGGGGACAGGAGGACTACGAGCAGTACTTC. Translating it yields CSARGQEDYEQYF.